This TCR beta chain was recorded in a study of CD8 T cells in ankylosing spondylitis. About this clonotype: Its antigen is as yet unknown.

TCRdb re-analysed the 5' RACE reads in MiXCR, keeping a single row per CDR3 protein. The table lists about 160,000 distinct CDR3 sequences, under 45% of them singletons. Regarding the study as a whole: Past studies reported some motif variants in reactive arthritis synovial fluid and blood.

Per germline, CDR1 MRHNA and CDR2 SNTAGT. The V and J ends lost 0 bases and 4 bases, in that order; junction bases with no gene match: 1. The CDR3 has 15 residues. The chain carries TRBV6-4 and TRBJ2-1; TRBD2 matches 9 bases. This clonotype was obtained from a male donor with ankylosing spondylitis. Material: synovial fluid, either unsorted or a sorted T cell fraction (not recorded which). CDR3 DNA sequence: TGTGCCAGCAGTGACTCGGCGGGGGGGTACAATGAGCAGTTCTTC. Translated: CASSDSAGGYNEQFF.